The rows below give T cell receptor beta chains drawn from one sample of a study of a mutant IDH1 vaccine in newly diagnosed glioma. Antigens for these TCRs are unknown. Repertoires were generated with immunoSEQ multiplex PCR, while TCRdb's copy carries only in-frame clones and drops some. The table shows 110,000 or so clones, with roughly nine tenths occurring only once. The sequences come from PBMCs, collected from a glioma patient whose treatment included an IDH1 peptide vaccine. The receptors shown here come from a woman in her forties or fifties with glioma. Each CDR3 is given with its conserved first and last residue. A D gene is named only where the DNA matches it firmly. Size is stated for part of the rows, as once, few or many counts, or as a class when the clone is expanded.

d_gene | abundance | j_gene | v_gene | CDR3nt | CDR3aa
- | - | TRBJ2-7 | TRBV28 | TGTGCCAGCAGTTTAGGGACACCGTACGAGCAGTACTTC | CASSLGTPYEQYF
TRBD1 | - | TRBJ1-2 | TRBV28 | TGTGCCAGCAGTATGGAGGGGGCCCCCTATGGCTACACCTTC | CASSMEGAPYGYTF
- | - | TRBJ1-1 | TRBV28 | TGTGCCAGCAGTTCTTCTGGGACGTACACTGAAGCTTTCTTT | CASSSSGTYTEAFF
- | - | TRBJ2-2 | TRBV7-8 | TGTGCCAGCAGCCAGGTGGGGCCCGGGGAGCTGTTTTTT | CASSQVGPGELFF
- | - | TRBJ1-1 | TRBV4-1 | TGCGCCAGCAGCCAAGAACGCGGGGGCGGAATGAACACTGAAGCTTTCTTT | CASSQERGGGMNTEAFF
- | - | TRBJ2-7 | TRBV30 | TGTGCCTGGAGTGTACGGGGTAGCTCAGGCGAGCAGTACTTC | CAWSVRGSSGEQYF
TRBD1 | - | TRBJ1-6 | TRBV4-1 | TGCGCCAGCAGCCACGCGGACAGGGGTAATTCACCCCTCCACTTT | CASSHADRGNSPLHF
- | - | TRBJ1-1 | TRBV9 | TGTGCCAGCAGCGTCCCACCTGTAACAGGGAACACTGAAGCTTTCTTT | CASSVPPVTGNTEAFF
- | - | TRBJ1-4 | TRBV29-1 | TGCAGCGTGGCTGAGAGAGAGGGAGAAAAACTGTTTTTT | CSVAEREGEKLFF
- | - | TRBJ1-4 | TRBV5-6 | TGTGCCAGCAGCTTGGACGGGGGGTATGGTGAAAAACTGTTTTTT | CASSLDGGYGEKLFF
TRBD2 | - | TRBJ2-5 | TRBV18 | TGTGCCAGCTCAGGGACTAGCGGCCAAGAGACCCAGTACTTC | CASSGTSGQETQYF
- | - | TRBJ2-7 | TRBV29-1 | TGCAGCGCGGGGATGGCCTCCTACGAGCAGTACTTC | CSAGMASYEQYF
- | - | TRBJ2-7 | TRBV6-5 | TGTGCCAGCAGTCCCCTAGCTGGGAGCTCCTACGAGCAGTACTTC | CASSPLAGSSYEQYF
- | few | TRBJ1-1 | TRBV5-6 | TGTGCCAGCAGCTCAACTGGCCGGGATAGTGAAGCTTTCTTT | CASSSTGRDSEAFF
TRBD1 | - | TRBJ1-2 | TRBV5-1 | TGCGCCAGCACCTACGACAGGGGAAGGGGAGGCTACACCTTC | CASTYDRGRGGYTF
- | once | TRBJ2-7 | TRBV18 | TGTGCCAGCTCACCAGCGAGGGGGGGCCACGAGCAGTACTTC | CASSPARGGHEQYF
TRBD2 | once | TRBJ2-7 | TRBV6-1 | TGTGCCCTGGGCGGGGCGGGAGGGGCCTACGAGCAGTACTTC | CALGGAGGAYEQYF
- | - | TRBJ1-4 | TRBV25-1 | TGTGCCAGCAGTGAATCGGGCCAGACCGGTGAAAAACTGTTTTTT | CASSESGQTGEKLFF
- | - | TRBJ1-2 | TRBV2 | TGTGCCAGCACCCTTGTATACACACGCCACACCTTC | CASTLVYTRHTF
- | - | TRBJ2-5 | TRBV18 | TGTGCCAGCTCCTACGGGGTTCAAGAGACCCAGTACTTC | CASSYGVQETQYF
- | - | TRBJ1-5 | TRBV11-2 | TGTGCCAGCAGCCCGTCAGGCAATCAGCCCCAGCATTTT | CASSPSGNQPQHF
- | - | TRBJ2-7 | TRBV30 | TGTGCCTTAGGGCGAGGCGCCGAGCAGTACTTC | CALGRGAEQYF
TRBD2 | - | TRBJ2-3 | TRBV18 | TGTGCCAGCTCTAATAGCGGGACGCCAGATACGCAGTATTTT | CASSNSGTPDTQYF
- | - | TRBJ2-1 | TRBV5-1 | TGCGCCAGCAGCTTGAGGGCTTGGGAGTACAATGAGCAGTTCTTC | CASSLRAWEYNEQFF
- | - | TRBJ1-1 | TRBV27 | TGTGCCAGCCGATCCGGGACAATCTACACTGAAGCTTTCTTT | CASRSGTIYTEAFF
TRBD1 | - | TRBJ2-7 | TRBV7-9 | TGTGCCAGCGAATACTACAGGGGGCTGGATGGCCACGAGCAGTACTTC | CASEYYRGLDGHEQYF